This passage covers 8 T cell receptor beta chains from one sample sequenced in a study of blood T cell repertoires in COVID-19. TCRdb keeps only in-frame clones here, not all; method: immunoSEQ multiplex PCR. The table records 55,000 to 80,000 clones, about four fifths of them present only once. The sequenced sample consisted of peripheral blood. These receptors were taken from a human donor in a cohort sampled during active COVID-19.

The V call is TRBV6-5, the J call TRBJ1-4, with D maybe TRBD1 (6 bases). This CDR3 has 14 residues. CDR1 and CDR2 (germline): MNHEY, SVGAGI. V was shortened by 8 bases and J by 11 bases, with 21 bases between the two germline ends. Written as DNA, the CDR3 is TGTGCCAGCGGTCCCTTGGAGACAGGCGTGAAACTGTTTTTT. Amino acid sequence: CASGPLETGVKLFF.

The chain has TRBV6-5 and TRBJ2-7; TRBD1 matches 8 bases. This CDR3 has 14 amino acids. The junction had 7 bases not matched to a gene; V was cut back by 6 bases and J by 3 bases. The germline V gene encodes CDR1 MNHEY and CDR2 SVGAGI. The DNA for the CDR3 is TGTGCCAGCAGCTCCCGGGACAGGAACTACGAGCAGTACTTC. Translated: CASSSRDRNYEQYF.

The genes are TRBV12-3 or TRBV12-4 and TRBJ1-2; D is possibly TRBD1 (6 bases). V was pared by 2 bases and J by 6 bases, with 10 bases between. The CDR3 extends over 13 amino acids. The CDR3 here is CASSLIQGNGYTF. The CDR3 DNA follows: TGTGCCAGCAGTTTAATACAGGGAAATGGCTACACCTTC.

The chain combines TRBV6-6 with TRBJ2-3; TRBD1 matches 10 bases. With 2 bases clipped from V and 6 bases from J, the junction kept 8 bases outside the gene matches. This CDR3 region has 16 residues. Germline CDR1 and CDR2: MNHNY and SVGAGI (reference sequence). As DNA, the CDR3 is TGTGCCAGCAGTTACACAGGGACAGGGGCTCCCGATACGCAGTATTTT. This translates into CASSYTGTGAPDTQYF.

The gene calls are TRBV11-3 and TRBJ2-7, with a possible D match to TRBD1 (7 bases). The V and J ends lost 5 bases and 4 bases respectively, with 15 bases between them. The germline V gene has CDR1 SGHNT and CDR2 YENEEA. The CDR3 is made up of 14 amino acids. In DNA, the CDR3 is TGTGCCAGCAGCCCAGGGGGGCAGTTTTACGAGCAGTACTTC. Translation gives CASSPGGQFYEQYF.

CDR3 DNA: TGTGCCAGCAGTCGCCTCGGGACTAGCGGGCGACCTTCGCTCTACGAGCAGTACTTC. Protein product: CASSRLGTSGRPSLYEQYF. The chain joins TRBV27 to TRBJ2-7, with TRBD2 identical over 12 bases. Trimming at V came to 5 bases and at J to 3 bases, leaving 17 bases not matched to a gene. The germline gives CDR1 MNHEY, CDR2 SMNVEV (reference sequence). There are 19 residues in the CDR3.

This chain connects TRBV10-3 to TRBJ2-3; perhaps TRBD2 as D (6 bases). The CDR3 is 16 residues long. V lost 4 bases and J lost 2, with 16 bases in between. CDR1 and CDR2 (germline): ENHRY, SYGVKD. CDR3 amino acids: CAISGEAGELTDTQYF. The CDR3 DNA is TGTGCCATCAGTGGAGAAGCGGGCGAGCTCACAGATACGCAGTATTTT.

The V gene is TRBV6-5, the J gene TRBJ1-6, with D perhaps matching TRBD1 (5 bases). Trimming took 4 bases from V and 6 from J, leaving 16 bases between them. The CDR3 sequence is 16 residues long. CDR1 is MNHEY, CDR2 SVGAGI, per germline. The DNA of the CDR3 is TGTGCCAGCAGTTCGTTGGCAGGGATTAGTAATTCACCCCTCCACTTT. Translation: CASSSLAGISNSPLHF.